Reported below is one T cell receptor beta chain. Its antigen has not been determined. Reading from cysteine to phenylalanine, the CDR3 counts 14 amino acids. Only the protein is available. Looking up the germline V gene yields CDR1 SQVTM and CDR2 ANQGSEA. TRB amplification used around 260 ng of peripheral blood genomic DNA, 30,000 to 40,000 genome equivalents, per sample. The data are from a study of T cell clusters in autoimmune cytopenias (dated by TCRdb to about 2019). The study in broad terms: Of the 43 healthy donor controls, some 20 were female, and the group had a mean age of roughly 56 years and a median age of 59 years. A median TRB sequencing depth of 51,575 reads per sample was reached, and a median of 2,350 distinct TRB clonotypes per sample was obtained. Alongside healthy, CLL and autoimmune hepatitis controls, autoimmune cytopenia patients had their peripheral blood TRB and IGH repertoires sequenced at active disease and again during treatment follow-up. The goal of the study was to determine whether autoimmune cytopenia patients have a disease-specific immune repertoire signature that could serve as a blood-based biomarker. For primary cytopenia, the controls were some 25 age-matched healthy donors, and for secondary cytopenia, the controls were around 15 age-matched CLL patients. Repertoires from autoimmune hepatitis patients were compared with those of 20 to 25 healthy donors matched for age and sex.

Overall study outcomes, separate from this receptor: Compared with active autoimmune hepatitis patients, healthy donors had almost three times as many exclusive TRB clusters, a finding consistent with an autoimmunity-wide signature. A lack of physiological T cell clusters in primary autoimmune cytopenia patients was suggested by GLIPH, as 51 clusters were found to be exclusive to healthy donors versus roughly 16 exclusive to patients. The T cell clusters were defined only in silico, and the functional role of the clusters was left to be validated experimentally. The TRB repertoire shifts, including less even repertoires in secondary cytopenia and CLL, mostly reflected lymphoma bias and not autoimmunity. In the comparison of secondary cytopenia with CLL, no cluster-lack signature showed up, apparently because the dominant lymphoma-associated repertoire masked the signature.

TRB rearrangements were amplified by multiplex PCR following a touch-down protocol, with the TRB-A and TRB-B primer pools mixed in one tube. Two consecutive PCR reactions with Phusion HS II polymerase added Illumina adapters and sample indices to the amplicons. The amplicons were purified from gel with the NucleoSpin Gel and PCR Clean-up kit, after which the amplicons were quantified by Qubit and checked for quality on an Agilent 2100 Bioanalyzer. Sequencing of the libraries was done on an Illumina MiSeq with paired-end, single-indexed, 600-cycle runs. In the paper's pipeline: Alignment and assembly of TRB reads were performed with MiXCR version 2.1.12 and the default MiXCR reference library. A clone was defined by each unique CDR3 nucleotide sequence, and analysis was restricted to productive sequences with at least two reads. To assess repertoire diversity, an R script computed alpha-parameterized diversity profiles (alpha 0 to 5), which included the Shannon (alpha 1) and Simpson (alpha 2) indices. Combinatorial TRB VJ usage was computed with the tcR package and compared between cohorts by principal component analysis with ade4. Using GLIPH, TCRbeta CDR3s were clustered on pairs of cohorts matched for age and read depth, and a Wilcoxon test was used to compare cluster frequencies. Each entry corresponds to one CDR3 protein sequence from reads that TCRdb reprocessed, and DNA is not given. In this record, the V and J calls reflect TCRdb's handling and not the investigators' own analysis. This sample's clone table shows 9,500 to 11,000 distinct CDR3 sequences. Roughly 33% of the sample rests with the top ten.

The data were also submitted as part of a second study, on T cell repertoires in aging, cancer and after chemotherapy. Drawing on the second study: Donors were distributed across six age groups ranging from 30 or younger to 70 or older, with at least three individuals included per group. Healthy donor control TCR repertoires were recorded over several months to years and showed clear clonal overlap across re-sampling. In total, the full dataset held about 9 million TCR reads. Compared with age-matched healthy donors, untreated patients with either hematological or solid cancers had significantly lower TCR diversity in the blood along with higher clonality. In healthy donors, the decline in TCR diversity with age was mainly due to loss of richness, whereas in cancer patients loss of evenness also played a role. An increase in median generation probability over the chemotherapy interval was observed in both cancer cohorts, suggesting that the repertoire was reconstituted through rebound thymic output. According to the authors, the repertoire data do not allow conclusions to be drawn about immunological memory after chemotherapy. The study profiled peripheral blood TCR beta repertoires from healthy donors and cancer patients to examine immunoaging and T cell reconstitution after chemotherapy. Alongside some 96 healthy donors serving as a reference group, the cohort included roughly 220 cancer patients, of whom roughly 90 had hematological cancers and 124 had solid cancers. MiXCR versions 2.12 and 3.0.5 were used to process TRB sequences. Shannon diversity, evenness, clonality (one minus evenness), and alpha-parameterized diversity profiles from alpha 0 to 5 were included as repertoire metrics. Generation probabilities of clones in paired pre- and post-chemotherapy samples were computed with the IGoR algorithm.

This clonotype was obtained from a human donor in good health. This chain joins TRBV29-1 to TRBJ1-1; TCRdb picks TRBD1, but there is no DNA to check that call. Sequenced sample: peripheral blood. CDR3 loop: CSVVRGQGYTEAFF.